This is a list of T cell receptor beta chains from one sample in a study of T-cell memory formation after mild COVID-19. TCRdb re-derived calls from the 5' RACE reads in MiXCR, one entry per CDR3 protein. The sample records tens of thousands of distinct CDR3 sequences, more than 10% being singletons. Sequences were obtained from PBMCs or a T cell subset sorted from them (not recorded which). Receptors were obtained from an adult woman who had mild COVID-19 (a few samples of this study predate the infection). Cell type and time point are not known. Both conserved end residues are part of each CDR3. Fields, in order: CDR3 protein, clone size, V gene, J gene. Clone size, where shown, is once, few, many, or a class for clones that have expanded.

CDR3aa: CASSLTGSVDGNQPQHF
abundance: few
v_gene: TRBV5-1
j_gene: TRBJ1-5

CDR3aa: CASSLTSDNEQFF
abundance: few
v_gene: TRBV7-7
j_gene: TRBJ2-1

CDR3aa: CASSEGLAGGLYEQYF
abundance: -
v_gene: TRBV2
j_gene: TRBJ2-7

CDR3aa: CASSQAPNEQFF
abundance: many
v_gene: TRBV14
j_gene: TRBJ2-1

CDR3aa: CASSLALSGGTEAFF
abundance: -
v_gene: TRBV11-2
j_gene: TRBJ1-1

CDR3aa: CASSEASAQYF
abundance: few
v_gene: TRBV25-1
j_gene: TRBJ2-7

CDR3aa: CSASRLGLAVVYNEQFF
abundance: few
v_gene: TRBV20-1
j_gene: TRBJ2-1

CDR3aa: CASSLEGLEQYF
abundance: many
v_gene: TRBV7-9
j_gene: TRBJ2-7

CDR3aa: CATSRDRGQKYEQYF
abundance: -
v_gene: TRBV15
j_gene: TRBJ2-7

CDR3aa: CASSSGQGSTGELFF
abundance: once
v_gene: TRBV2
j_gene: TRBJ2-2

CDR3aa: CASSEGTSGQETQYF
abundance: -
v_gene: TRBV6-4
j_gene: TRBJ2-5

CDR3aa: CASSLARGGEQFF
abundance: few
v_gene: TRBV7-8
j_gene: TRBJ2-1

CDR3aa: CASSLRTSGGIGELFF
abundance: -
v_gene: TRBV19
j_gene: TRBJ2-2

CDR3aa: CASSDSGNTIYF
abundance: many
v_gene: TRBV12-3/TRBV12-4
j_gene: TRBJ1-3

CDR3aa: CASSPTGAPLNYGYTF
abundance: few
v_gene: TRBV27
j_gene: TRBJ1-2

CDR3aa: CASRGRGGGTDTQYF
abundance: -
v_gene: TRBV21-1
j_gene: TRBJ2-3

CDR3aa: CASSFVDPYNEQFF
abundance: -
v_gene: TRBV12-3/TRBV12-4
j_gene: TRBJ2-1

CDR3aa: CASSERRRNYGYTF
abundance: few
v_gene: TRBV2
j_gene: TRBJ1-2

CDR3aa: CASSHRGQNSYNEQFF
abundance: many
v_gene: TRBV7-6
j_gene: TRBJ2-1

CDR3aa: CASSLGLGLKGTEAFF
abundance: few
v_gene: TRBV13
j_gene: TRBJ1-1

CDR3aa: CASSLDGGGYNEQFF
abundance: few
v_gene: TRBV4-3
j_gene: TRBJ2-1

CDR3aa: CASSLFSSTDTQYF
abundance: -
v_gene: TRBV7-2
j_gene: TRBJ2-3

CDR3aa: CASSLVDGYTEAFF
abundance: -
v_gene: TRBV5-1
j_gene: TRBJ1-1

CDR3aa: CASSIVEGTYEQYF
abundance: -
v_gene: TRBV19
j_gene: TRBJ2-7

CDR3aa: CATSDLRRDGQFF
abundance: few
v_gene: TRBV24-1
j_gene: TRBJ2-1

CDR3aa: CASSLAAGFGAYNEQFF
abundance: -
v_gene: TRBV5-1
j_gene: TRBJ2-1

CDR3aa: CASSYQGAGYEQYF
abundance: -
v_gene: TRBV12-3/TRBV12-4
j_gene: TRBJ2-7

CDR3aa: CASSSGTAAGTQYF
abundance: -
v_gene: TRBV5-6
j_gene: TRBJ2-3

CDR3aa: CATSRTGTLMAYNEQFF
abundance: few
v_gene: TRBV9
j_gene: TRBJ2-1

CDR3aa: CASSLTPKDDEQFF
abundance: few
v_gene: TRBV6-5
j_gene: TRBJ2-1

CDR3aa: CASSFYYAGTDTQYF
abundance: -
v_gene: TRBV7-8
j_gene: TRBJ2-3

CDR3aa: CAISGDSQGPIGEKLFF
abundance: many
v_gene: TRBV10-3
j_gene: TRBJ1-4

CDR3aa: CASSLAETGELFF
abundance: many
v_gene: TRBV7-6
j_gene: TRBJ2-2

CDR3aa: CASSYRTGENMNTEAFF
abundance: -
v_gene: TRBV11-2
j_gene: TRBJ1-1

CDR3aa: CSVTDRVAFF
abundance: -
v_gene: TRBV29-1
j_gene: TRBJ1-1

CDR3aa: CASSVDRVANYGYTF
abundance: -
v_gene: TRBV6-1
j_gene: TRBJ1-2

CDR3aa: CASSTIVTDRRPGNTIYF
abundance: -
v_gene: TRBV6-5
j_gene: TRBJ1-3

CDR3aa: CASSPEFRTSADTQYF
abundance: -
v_gene: TRBV9
j_gene: TRBJ2-3

CDR3aa: CASSQDEYSPGDEQFF
abundance: -
v_gene: TRBV14
j_gene: TRBJ2-1

CDR3aa: CASSQDNEQFF
abundance: -
v_gene: TRBV4-1
j_gene: TRBJ2-1

CDR3aa: CASTPGYTMSTDTQYF
abundance: -
v_gene: TRBV6-2/TRBV6-3
j_gene: TRBJ2-3

CDR3aa: CSSGGTGGMNTEAFF
abundance: -
v_gene: TRBV29-1
j_gene: TRBJ1-1

CDR3aa: CASSLVSGSPPDEQFF
abundance: many
v_gene: TRBV5-1
j_gene: TRBJ2-1

CDR3aa: CASSLLDQGPNTEAFF
abundance: few
v_gene: TRBV12-3/TRBV12-4
j_gene: TRBJ1-1

CDR3aa: CAISEPDRVHDYNEQFF
abundance: many
v_gene: TRBV10-3
j_gene: TRBJ2-1